Listed here are 3 T cell receptor beta chains from one sample, sequenced in a study of patients and donors after allogeneic stem cell transplantation. A single record per CDR3 protein comes from TCRdb applying MiXCR to the RT-PCR reads. The sample includes 4,000 to 5,000 distinct CDR3 sequences, approximately 15% seen only once; the top ten take 76%. Source material: blood, either unsorted or a sorted T cell fraction (not recorded which). Source of these receptors: a human donor who was either an allogeneic HSCT recipient or a stem cell or donor lymphocyte infusion donor (not recorded which). It is not recorded whose cells these are; they may come from a transplant donor.

This clonotype was seen at least ten times. The chain has TRBV20-1 and TRBJ1-5; no clear D. The V gene's germline CDR1 is DFQATT and CDR2 SNEGSKA (reference sequence). The CDR3 has 13 residues. Trimming removed 5 bases from V and 0 bases from J, with 8 bases in between. This chain's CDR3 is CSAYSGSNQPQHF. The CDR3 nucleotides read TGCAGTGCTTACAGCGGTAGCAATCAGCCCCAGCATTTT.

The V and J genes are TRBV2 and TRBJ1-5; D may be TRBD1 (5 bases). Per the germline V gene, CDR1 is SNHLY and CDR2 is FYNNEI. CDR3 size: 16 residues. V was cut by 6 bases and J by 0 bases, with 15 bases left in between. The chain's CDR3 is CASRGWDLYSNQPQHF. The DNA for the CDR3 is TGTGCCAGCAGGGGATGGGACTTATATAGCAATCAGCCCCAGCATTTT.

This clonotype was detected once. The chain employs TRBV6-2 or TRBV6-3 and TRBJ2-1, with 10 bases aligning to TRBD2. This CDR3 is 15 amino acids long. Losses at the gene ends were 6 bases for V and 4 bases for J; bases not matched to a gene: 6. Germline V gene lookup returns CDR1 MNHEY and CDR2 SVGEGT. The CDR3 is CASRYSGRQYNEQFF. CDR3 DNA: TGTGCCAGCAGGTATAGCGGGAGGCAGTACAATGAGCAGTTCTTC.